A selection of T cell receptor beta chains follows, all from one sample in a study of blood T cell repertoires in COVID-19. Sequencing used immunoSEQ multiplex PCR; TCRdb keeps in-frame clones, though not all of them. The table has 110,000 or so clones, roughly 79% seen once. The sequencing input was peripheral blood. These receptors were collected from a man older than 75 with acute or convalescent COVID-19. Both conserved end residues are part of each CDR3. Fields, in order: D gene, V gene, J gene, clone size, CDR3 DNA, CDR3 protein. D genes are given only for firm matches. A row's size may be missing; if present it is once, few, many or a size class.

>NA|TRBV5-6|TRBJ1-3|NA
TGTGCCAGCAGCCTCCGGACAGTCTCCTCTGGAAACACCATATATTTT
CASSLRTVSSGNTIYF
>TRBD2|TRBV7-3|TRBJ2-1|NA
TGTGCCAGCAGCACCACCGGGACTAGGTACAATGAGCAGTTCTTC
CASSTTGTRYNEQFF
>TRBD2|TRBV7-9|TRBJ2-7|NA
TGTGCCAGCAGCCTTGGAGCGGGAGTTCAGGAGCAGTACTTC
CASSLGAGVQEQYF
>TRBD1|TRBV18|TRBJ2-3|NA
TGTGCCAGCTCACCAGGGACAGCCACAGATACGCAGTATTTT
CASSPGTATDTQYF
>TRBD1|TRBV18|TRBJ2-5|NA
TGTGCCAGCTCACCACTCGTGGGACAGGGGGGAGAGACCCAGTACTTC
CASSPLVGQGGETQYF
>NA|TRBV6-5|TRBJ1-3|NA
TGTGCCAGCAGAACAGGCCATCCTGGAAACACCATATATTTT
CASRTGHPGNTIYF
>NA|TRBV15|TRBJ1-2|once
TGTGCCACCAGCAGAGATTTGAGGGGGGGTTTCAGCTATGGCTACACCTTC
CATSRDLRGGFSYGYTF
>TRBD1|TRBV28|TRBJ2-4|NA
TGTGCCAGCAAAACAGGGGGTAACATTCAGTACTTC
CASKTGGNIQYF
>NA|TRBV6-6|TRBJ2-7|NA
TGTGCCAGCAGTGACGGTACTAATATTTACGAGCAGTACTTC
CASSDGTNIYEQYF
>TRBD2|TRBV5-1|TRBJ2-7|NA
TGCGCCAGCAGGACTGGACTAGCGGGGGTCTACGAGCAGTACTTC
CASRTGLAGVYEQYF
>NA|TRBV10-3|TRBJ1-2|NA
TGTGCCATCAGTGAGTCGCAGGTTTTTAACTATGGCTACACCTTC
CAISESQVFNYGYTF
>TRBD2|TRBV5-1|TRBJ2-5|NA
TGCGCCAGCAGCTTGGCAGCGGGATCGGGAGAGGCCCAGTACTTC
CASSLAAGSGEAQYF
>NA|TRBV19|TRBJ1-5|NA
TGTGCCAGTAGTCCACGGAACAGGAATCAGCCCCAGCATTTT
CASSPRNRNQPQHF
>NA|TRBV10-1|TRBJ2-2|few
TGCGCCAGCAGTCCTGTCAAGGGGAGGACCGGGGAGCTGTTTTTT
CASSPVKGRTGELFF
>TRBD1|TRBV7-3|TRBJ2-7|once
TGTGCCAGCAGCTTAGGCCCTGGACAGGGGGGCAACGAGCAGTACTTC
CASSLGPGQGGNEQYF
>NA|TRBV19|TRBJ2-2|NA
TGTGCCGGGAAAGACAGGTTTGGGACCGGGGAGCTGTTTTTT
CAGKDRFGTGELFF